This TCR beta chain was captured by sequencing in a study of blood T cell repertoires in COVID-19. On the study more broadly: Samples came from the United States, Italy and Spain, spanning acute and convalescent COVID-19. PBMCs, B-cell-depleted T cells, or T cells were the source of the cDNA or gDNA that made up the material.

Per the authors' pipeline: Nucleated cell counts were estimated from reference gene primer amplification. Only in-frame clones appear in the TCRdb table, and some are missing; sequencing was by immunoSEQ multiplex PCR. V and J calls plus clone size are reproduced from that table; the DNA served to infer D and trimming. The sample has over 100,000 clones; less than 90% are singletons. Sequenced input: peripheral blood. The TCR comes from a woman aged 55-70 years with acute or convalescent COVID-19.

CDR3 sequence reads: CASSFGQGSNQPQHF. CDR3 nucleotides: TGTGCCAGCAGCTTCGGTCAGGGTAGCAATCAGCCCCAGCATTTT. This chain connects TRBV5-6 to TRBJ1-5, with a tentative D call TRBD1 (5 bases). This CDR3 has 15 residues. The germline V and J ends were trimmed by 2 bases and 0 bases, with 9 bases remaining between them. The V gene's germline CDR1 is SGHDT and CDR2 YYEEEE.